This T cell receptor beta chain was found in a study of OX40 agonist ivuxolimab in advanced cancers. For context, the study as a whole: Ivuxolimab, which targeted the costimulatory receptor OX40 (CD134), was an agonistic, fully human IgG2 monoclonal antibody. Among the approximately 50 dose-escalation patients, around 19 had hepatocellular carcinoma, about 15 melanoma, 9 renal cell carcinoma and 9 head and neck cancer. The paper covers the monotherapy dose-escalation part of the phase I ivuxolimab trial, which included N of about 50 patients. In the dose-escalation cohort, approximately 82% of patients were male, and the mean age was around 60 years, with a range of about 23 to 80. Three dose-escalation patients achieved partial responses, one with hepatocellular carcinoma and two with cutaneous melanoma. Patients were allowed to have had prior anti-PD-1, anti-PD-L1 or anti-CTLA-4 therapy, and more than 35% of the dose-escalation patients had been treated with checkpoint inhibitors. Intravenous ivuxolimab was administered to patients every 2 weeks at six dose levels: 0.01, 0.1, 0.3, 1.5, 3 and 10 mg/kg. Peripheral TCRbeta sequencing aimed to test whether ivuxolimab altered TCR sequence diversity and caused clonal T-cell expansion. Summary of the overall study and its limitations: Clonal expansion of both CD4+ and CD8+ blood T cells was observed from baseline to week 6 at doses 0.1 to 3.0 mg/kg. After ivuxolimab, more expanded clones were found on average in CD8+ T cells than in CD4+ T cells. In the 0.1-3.0 mg/kg groups, partial responders were among the patients with the lowest normalized peripheral clonal expansion, particularly in CD8+ T cells. Antigen specificity was not determined for the clonally expanded peripheral T cells. Low levels of normalized T-cell clonal expansion were also seen in some patients who did not respond.

This clone appeared a single time. Its recognized antigen is unknown. No base-level quality is on record; no much larger clone is a single base apart. Genomic DNA was isolated from the sorted cells so that the TCRbeta CDR3 region could be sequenced. TCRbeta CDR3 regions were sequenced using the immunoSEQ Assay. Here the immuneACCESS table is served through TCRdb, limited to in-frame sequences with V and J called. Missing clones are a known gap in these copies; in checked studies unresolved V genes cover under half, and the rest lacks a known reason. This sample lists 45,000 to 50,000 clones; roughly 91% were detected once. The ten largest account for roughly 28% of the sample. Patients with autoimmune disease history or receiving systemic immunosuppression were excluded from the trial. Peripheral blood for TCR sequencing was collected from all dose cohorts at baseline, on cycle 4 day 1, and on cycle 7 day 1. Samples came from an open-label, multicenter, first-in-human phase I dose-escalation trial of ivuxolimab. The trial enrolled adults with locally advanced or metastatic head and neck squamous cell, hepatocellular, melanoma or renal cell carcinoma. CD4+ and CD8+ T cells were sorted separately from peripheral blood before TCR sequencing.

Counted from cysteine to phenylalanine, this CDR3 has 13 amino acids. Only the CDR3 part of the read is kept: 39 bases, read in frame from the first base. Trimming costs V 11 bases and J 4 bases, and their ends lie 15 bases apart. Based on the germline V gene, the CDR1 and CDR2 sequences are MNHNS and SASEGT. The V gene is TRBV6-1 and the J gene is TRBJ2-1; a tentative D match to TRBD1 spans 6 bases. The material was CD4+ or CD8+ T cells sorted from blood, obtained in a trial of the OX40 agonist ivuxolimab. This sequence originates from an adult with an advanced solid tumor such as melanoma, head and neck, liver or kidney cancer. The nucleotide sequence reads as follows: TGTGCCGGTCTCCGGGACAATTACAATGAGCAGTTCTTC. Its product reads: CAGLRDNYNEQFF.